The clone carrying this T cell receptor beta chain was counted many times. Its antigen is currently unknown. This sample is part of a study of molecular identifiers for immune sequencing clone quantification. General observations from the study: Over 97% of CMV-specific effector molecules, but under 1% of naive ones, were in clones above 20 copies.

V dropped 6 bases and J dropped 4; count of bases not matched to a gene: 2. Germline V gene sequence: CDR1 SQVTM, CDR2 ANQGSEA. The CDR3 is made up of 11 amino acids. Preparation methods for the bulk TCR libraries were those previously described, with listed TCR primers. TCRdb ran MiXCR on the PCR reads and lists one entry per CDR3 protein. The sample lists over 300,000 distinct CDR3 sequences; roughly 24% were seen once. Input material: naive CD8+ T cells from blood, with Jurkat cell RNA spiked in. As to subset: FACS-sorted CD8+CD4-CCR7+CD45RA+ naive T cells. This receptor was obtained from a human donor in good health. Some libraries in this study had Jurkat cell RNA spiked in. This chain links TRBV29-1 with TRBJ2-7, with 8 bases aligning to TRBD1. The CDR3 protein is CSVDRGYEQYF. CDR3 nucleotides: TGCAGCGTCGACAGGGGTTACGAGCAGTACTTC.